This TCR beta chain came from a study of OX40 agonist ivuxolimab in advanced cancers. Study-level background: Participants, approximately 80% male, averaged around 60 years of age, ranging from 23 to 79.

TCRdb's table, derived via immunoSEQ multiplex PCR, lists solely in-frame clones and lacks some. Seen here are 76,000 or so clones, approximately 85% observed once, and the top ten hold roughly 0.66%. From germline, CDR1 is SGHTS and CDR2 YDEGEE. This CDR3 region has 12 residues. With V trimmed by 9 bases and J by 3 bases, 5 bases remained unmatched. The chain has TRBV5-8 and TRBJ2-7; 8 bases fit TRBD1. This specimen consisted of CD4+ or CD8+ T cells sorted from blood, obtained in a trial of the OX40 agonist ivuxolimab. This TCR came from an adult with an advanced solid tumor such as melanoma, head and neck, liver or kidney cancer. CDR3 in amino acids: CANLGTGYEQYF. The CDR3 DNA is TGTGCCAACCTTGGGACAGGCTACGAGCAGTACTTC.